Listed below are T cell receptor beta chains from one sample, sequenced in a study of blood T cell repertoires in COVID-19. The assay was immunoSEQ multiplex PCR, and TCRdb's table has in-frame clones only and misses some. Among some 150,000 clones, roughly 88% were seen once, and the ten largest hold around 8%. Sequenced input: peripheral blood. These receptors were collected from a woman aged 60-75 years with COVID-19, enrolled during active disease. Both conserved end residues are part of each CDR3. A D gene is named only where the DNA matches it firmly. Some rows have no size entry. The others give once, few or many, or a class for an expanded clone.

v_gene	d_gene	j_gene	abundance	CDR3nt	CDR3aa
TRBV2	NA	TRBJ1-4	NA	TGTGCCAGCAGGGGCGATACAGGGGAAAAACTGTTTTTT	CASRGDTGEKLFF
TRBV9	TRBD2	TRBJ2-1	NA	TGTGCCAGCAGCACCTCGGGGTTTAGCGGGGGATACAATGAGCAGTTCTTC	CASSTSGFSGGYNEQFF
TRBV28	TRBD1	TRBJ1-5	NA	TGTGCCAGCAGTACCACAGGGGCTTCAAATCAGCCCCAGCATTTT	CASSTTGASNQPQHF
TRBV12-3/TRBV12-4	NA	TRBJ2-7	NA	TGTGCCAGCAGTTTGGACAGCTCCTACGAGCAGTACTTC	CASSLDSSYEQYF
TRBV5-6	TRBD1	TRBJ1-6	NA	TGTGCCAGCAGCCCTCGTAGTCGGGACAGGGTAGGTGATTCACCCCTCCACTTT	CASSPRSRDRVGDSPLHF
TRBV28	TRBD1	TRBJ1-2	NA	TGTGCCAGCAGGAAAGACAGGGACGGCGGCGGCTACACCTTC	CASRKDRDGGGYTF
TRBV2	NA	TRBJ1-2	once	TGTGCCAGCAGGAGGACTGGGCTCCTCTATGGCTACACCTTC	CASRRTGLLYGYTF
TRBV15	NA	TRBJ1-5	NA	TGTGCCACCAGCTGGACCTTGGGGGGAGTCAATCAGCCCCAGCATTTT	CATSWTLGGVNQPQHF
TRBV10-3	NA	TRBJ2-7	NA	TGTGCCATCAGTGAGTTTAGTAAGGGGTCGAGCTCCTACGAGCAGTACTTC	CAISEFSKGSSSYEQYF
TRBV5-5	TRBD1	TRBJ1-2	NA	TGTGCCAGCACCCAAACAGGGGCGACACATTATGGCTACACCTTC	CASTQTGATHYGYTF
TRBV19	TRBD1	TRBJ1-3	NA	TGTGCCACCGGGACAGGGAGAAACACCATATATTTT	CATGTGRNTIYF
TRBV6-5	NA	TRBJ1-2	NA	TGTGCCAGCAGTCTCAGGGGCCAATCCTATGGCTACACCTTC	CASSLRGQSYGYTF
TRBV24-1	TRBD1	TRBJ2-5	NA	TGTGCCACCAGTGATTTGACAGGGGGCTCGGAGACCCAGTACTTC	CATSDLTGGSETQYF
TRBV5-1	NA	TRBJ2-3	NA	TGCGCCAGCAGCGAAGACTGGACTAGCACAGATACGCAGTATTTT	CASSEDWTSTDTQYF
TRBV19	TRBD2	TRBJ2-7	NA	TGTGCCAGTAGTGCCCCGGGACTAGCGGCGACCTACGAGCAGTACTTC	CASSAPGLAATYEQYF
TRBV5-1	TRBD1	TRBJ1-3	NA	TGCGCCAGCAGCCCAAGGACAGGGACGGCTGGAAACACCATATATTTT	CASSPRTGTAGNTIYF
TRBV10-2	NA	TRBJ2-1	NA	TGCGCCAGCAGTGAAACTAACGGTGAGCAGTTCTTC	CASSETNGEQFF
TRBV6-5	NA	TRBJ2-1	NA	TGTGCCAGCAGTTACTCCGGGACTTCCTACAATGAGCAGTTCTTC	CASSYSGTSYNEQFF
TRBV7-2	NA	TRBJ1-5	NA	TGTGCCAGCAGCTTACTTCGACAGCCATGGCAGCCCCAGCATTTT	CASSLLRQPWQPQHF
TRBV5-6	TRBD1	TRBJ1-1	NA	TGTGCCAGCAGTCCGACAGGGGGTAACGGGGCTTTCTTT	CASSPTGGNGAFF
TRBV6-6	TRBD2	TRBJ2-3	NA	TGTGCCAGCAGCCCCGGGGGGGATACGCAGTATTTT	CASSPGGDTQYF
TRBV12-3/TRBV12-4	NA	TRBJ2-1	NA	TGTGCCAGCACGCTGAACCGGGAAAGCGAGCAGTTCTTC	CASTLNRESEQFF
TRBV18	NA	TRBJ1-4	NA	TGTGCCAGCTCCGCGAGGGAGATTGCAACTAATGAAAAACTGTTTTTT	CASSAREIATNEKLFF
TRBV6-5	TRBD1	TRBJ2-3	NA	TGTGCCAGCAGCCGTGGGGACAGGTTGGCAGATACGCAGTATTTT	CASSRGDRLADTQYF
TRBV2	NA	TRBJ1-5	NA	TGTGCCAGCAGCGTGGACACCTGGAATCAGCCCCAGCATTTT	CASSVDTWNQPQHF
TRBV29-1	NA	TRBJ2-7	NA	TGCAGCGTTGAACCCACAGGCTCCTACGAGCAGTACTTC	CSVEPTGSYEQYF
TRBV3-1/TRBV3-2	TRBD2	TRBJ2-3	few	TGTGCCAGCAGCCAAGAGCGGGGGTCCATGTATGATACGCAGTATTTT	CASSQERGSMYDTQYF
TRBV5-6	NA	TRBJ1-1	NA	TGTGCCAGCAGCGCGAACGGGGATATGAACACTGAAGCTTTCTTT	CASSANGDMNTEAFF
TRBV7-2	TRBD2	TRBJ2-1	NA	TGTGCCAGCAGCATGACTAGCGGGGGGTCCTACAATGAGCAGTTCTTC	CASSMTSGGSYNEQFF
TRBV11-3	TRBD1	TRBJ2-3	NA	TGTGCCAGCAGCTCGGCAGGGGGCGCGGATACGCAGTATTTT	CASSSAGGADTQYF
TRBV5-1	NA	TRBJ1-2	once	TGCGCCAGCAGCTTCAATAACTATGGCTACACCTTC	CASSFNNYGYTF
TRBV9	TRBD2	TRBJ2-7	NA	TGTGCCAGCAGCCCCGGGGGGGCCTCCTACGAGCAGTACTTC	CASSPGGASYEQYF
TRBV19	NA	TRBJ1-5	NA	TGTGCCAGTAGTATACGGACAGAATATAGCAATCAGCCCCAGCATTTT	CASSIRTEYSNQPQHF
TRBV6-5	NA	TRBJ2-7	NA	TGTGCCAGCAGGTTGCCAGGGCCCAACCGCTACGAGCAGTACTTC	CASRLPGPNRYEQYF
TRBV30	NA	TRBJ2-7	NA	TGTGCCTGGAGTACTGCTCCCCAGGACAACGAGCAGTACTTC	CAWSTAPQDNEQYF
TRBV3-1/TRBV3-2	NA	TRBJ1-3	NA	TGTGCCAGCAGCCAAGCCGGTGCTGGAAACACCATATATTTT	CASSQAGAGNTIYF